This entry features one T cell receptor beta chain sequence. The record originates from a study of blood T cell repertoires in COVID-19. Study-level background: PBMCs, B-cell-depleted T cells, or T cells provided the cDNA or gDNA that made up the material.

V gave up 3 bases and J gave up 1 base; unmatched junction bases: 0. The CDR3 sequence is 13 residues long. The germline V gene encodes CDR1 SGDLS and CDR2 YYNGEE. The Seattle site enrolled patients during active infection and followed them longitudinally. Sequenced by immunoSEQ multiplex PCR; TCRdb stores in-frame clones only, minus some. The repertoire holds 150,000 or so clones, over 90% seen once, with about 2% in the top ten. Sequencing used peripheral blood. The sequence was obtained from a woman aged 55-70 years with COVID-19, enrolled during active disease. The chain employs TRBV9 and TRBJ2-5; 7 nucleotides match TRBD2. Here the CDR3 DNA reads TGTGCCAGCAGCGGACTAGCCCAAGAGACCCAGTACTTC. Its translation: CASSGLAQETQYF.